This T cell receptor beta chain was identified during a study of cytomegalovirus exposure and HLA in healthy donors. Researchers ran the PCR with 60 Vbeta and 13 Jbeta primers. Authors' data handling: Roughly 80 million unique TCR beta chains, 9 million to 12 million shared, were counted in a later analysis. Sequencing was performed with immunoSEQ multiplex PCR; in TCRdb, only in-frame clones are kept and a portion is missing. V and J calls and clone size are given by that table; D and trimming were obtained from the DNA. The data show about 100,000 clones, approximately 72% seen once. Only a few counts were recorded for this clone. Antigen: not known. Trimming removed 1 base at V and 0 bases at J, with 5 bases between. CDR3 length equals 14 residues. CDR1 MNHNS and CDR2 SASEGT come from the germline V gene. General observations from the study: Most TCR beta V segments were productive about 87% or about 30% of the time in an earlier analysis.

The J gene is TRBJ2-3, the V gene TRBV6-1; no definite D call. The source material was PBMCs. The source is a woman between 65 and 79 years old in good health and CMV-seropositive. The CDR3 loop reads CASSEVSSTDTQYF. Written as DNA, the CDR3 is TGTGCCAGCAGTGAAGTTAGCAGCACAGATACGCAGTATTTT.